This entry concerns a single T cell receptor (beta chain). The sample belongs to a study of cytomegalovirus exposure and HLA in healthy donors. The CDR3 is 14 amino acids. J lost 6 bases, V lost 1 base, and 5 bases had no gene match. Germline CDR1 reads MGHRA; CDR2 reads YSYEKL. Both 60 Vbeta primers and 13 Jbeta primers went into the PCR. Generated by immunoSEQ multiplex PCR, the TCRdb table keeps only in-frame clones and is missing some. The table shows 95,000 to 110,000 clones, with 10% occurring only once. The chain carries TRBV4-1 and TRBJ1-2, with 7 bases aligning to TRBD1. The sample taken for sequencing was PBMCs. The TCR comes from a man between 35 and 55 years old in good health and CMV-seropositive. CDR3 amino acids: CASSQGQGWHGYTF. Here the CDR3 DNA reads TGCGCCAGCAGCCAAGGACAGGGTTGGCATGGCTACACCTTC.